This T cell receptor beta chain was retrieved from a study of blood T cell repertoires in COVID-19. Across the study: Spain, Italy and the United States supplied samples that represented acute and convalescent COVID-19. The analysed material was cDNA or gDNA that came from T cells, B-cell-depleted T cells, or PBMCs.

As processed by the authors: The assay estimated nucleated cells by amplifying reference gene primers. TCRdb's table, derived via immunoSEQ multiplex PCR, lists solely in-frame clones and lacks some. V and J calls and clone size are given by that table; D and trimming were obtained from the DNA. Altogether around 63,000 clones are present, 79% being singletons, with the ten largest covering around 32%. The CDR3 contains 15 residues. Deletions cut 5 bases from V and 2 bases from J, with 16 bases between. Germline V gene lookup returns CDR1 MNHEY and CDR2 SMNVEV (reference sequence). The rearrangement uses TRBV27 and TRBJ2-7, with D perhaps TRBD1 (6 bases). The receptor was isolated from a human donor in a cohort sampled during active COVID-19. The sample was peripheral blood. CDR3 sequence: CASSGRGRGAYEQYF. Here the CDR3 DNA reads TGTGCCAGCAGTGGTCGGGGCAGGGGAGCCTACGAGCAGTACTTC.